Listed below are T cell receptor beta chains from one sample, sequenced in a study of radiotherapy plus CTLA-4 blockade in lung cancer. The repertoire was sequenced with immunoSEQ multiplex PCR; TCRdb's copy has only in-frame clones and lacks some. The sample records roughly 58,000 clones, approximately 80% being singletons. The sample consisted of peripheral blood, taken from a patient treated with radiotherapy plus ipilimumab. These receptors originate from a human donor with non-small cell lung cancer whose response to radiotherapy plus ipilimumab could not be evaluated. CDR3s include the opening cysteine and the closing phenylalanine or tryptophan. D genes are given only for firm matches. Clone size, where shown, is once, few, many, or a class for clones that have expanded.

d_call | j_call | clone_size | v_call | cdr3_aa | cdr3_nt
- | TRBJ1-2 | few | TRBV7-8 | CASSLKEAGPYGYTF | TGTGCCAGCAGCTTAAAGGAAGCGGGCCCGTATGGCTACACCTTC
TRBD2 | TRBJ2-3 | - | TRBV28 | CASKVAGGPSADTQYF | TGTGCCAGCAAGGTAGCGGGAGGGCCGAGCGCGGATACGCAGTATTTT
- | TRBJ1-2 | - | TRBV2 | CASSGPLQGNYGYTF | TGTGCCAGCAGTGGCCCCTTACAGGGTAACTATGGCTACACCTTC
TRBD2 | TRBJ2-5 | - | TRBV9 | CASSPRGVTSQETQYF | TGTGCCAGCAGCCCGCGGGGGGTTACTAGCCAAGAGACCCAGTACTTC
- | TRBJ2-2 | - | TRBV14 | CASSPWGRGTGELFF | TGTGCCAGCAGCCCTTGGGGTAGAGGGACCGGGGAGCTGTTTTTT
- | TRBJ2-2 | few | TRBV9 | CASSVDGTQSLTGELFF | TGTGCCAGCAGCGTAGACGGGACACAAAGTTTAACCGGGGAGCTGTTTTTT
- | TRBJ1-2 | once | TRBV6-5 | CASSYTVEAANYGYTF | TGTGCCAGCAGTTATACGGTAGAGGCGGCTAACTATGGCTACACCTTC
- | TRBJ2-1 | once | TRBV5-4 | CASSLIARGHNEQFF | TGTGCCAGCAGCCTCATCGCTAGAGGGCACAATGAGCAGTTCTTC
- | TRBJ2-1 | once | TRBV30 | CAWSVGGAQFF | TGTGCCTGGAGTGTAGGAGGAGCGCAGTTCTTC
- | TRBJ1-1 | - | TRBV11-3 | CASSKGPTGITEAFF | TGTGCCAGCAGCAAGGGGCCAACAGGGATCACTGAAGCTTTCTTT
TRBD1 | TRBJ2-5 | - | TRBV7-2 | CASSFPGTVTQTQYF | TGTGCCAGCAGCTTTCCAGGGACAGTCACGCAGACCCAGTACTTC
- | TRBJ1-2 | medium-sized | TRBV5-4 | CASSASLSGGVNYGYTF | TGTGCCAGCAGCGCATCCCTTTCGGGGGGCGTGAATTATGGCTACACCTTC
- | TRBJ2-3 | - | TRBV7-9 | CASSLGRSTDTQYF | TGTGCCAGCAGCTTAGGCAGGAGCACAGATACGCAGTATTTT
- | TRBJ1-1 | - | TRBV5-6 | CASSLFQGLGMNTEAFF | TGTGCCAGCAGCTTGTTTCAGGGGTTGGGGATGAACACTGAAGCTTTCTTT
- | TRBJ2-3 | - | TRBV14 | CASSQGTVASDTQYF | TGTGCCAGCAGCCAAGGGACAGTGGCGTCAGATACGCAGTATTTT
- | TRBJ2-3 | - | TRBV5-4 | CASSLPGRGHTDTQYF | TGTGCCAGCAGCTTGCCGGGTCGCGGGCACACAGATACGCAGTATTTT
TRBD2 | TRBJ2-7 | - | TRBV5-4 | CASSLALAGGYEQYF | TGCGCCAGCAGCTTGGCACTAGCGGGAGGCTACGAGCAGTACTTC
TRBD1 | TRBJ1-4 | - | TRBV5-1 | CASSFQGQATNEKLFF | TGCGCCAGCAGCTTCCAGGGACAGGCAACTAATGAAAAACTGTTTTTT
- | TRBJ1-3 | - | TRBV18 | CASSTGASGNTIYF | TGTGCCAGCTCAACAGGCGCCTCTGGAAACACCATATATTTT
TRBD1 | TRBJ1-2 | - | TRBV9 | CASSAGGPYGYTF | TGTGCCAGCAGCGCAGGGGGCCCCTATGGCTACACCTTC
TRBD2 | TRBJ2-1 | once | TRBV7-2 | CASSQQRGPYNEQFF | TGTGCCAGCAGCCAGCAGCGGGGCCCCTACAATGAGCAGTTCTTC
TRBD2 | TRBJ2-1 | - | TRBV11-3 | CASSQREGNEQFF | TGTGCCAGCAGCCAGCGGGAGGGCAATGAGCAGTTCTTC
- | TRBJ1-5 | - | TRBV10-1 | CASSESGNQPQHF | TGCGCCAGCAGTGAGAGCGGCAATCAGCCCCAGCATTTT
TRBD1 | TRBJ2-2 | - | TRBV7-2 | CASSLRTGNTGELFF | TGTGCCAGCAGCTTAAGGACAGGGAACACCGGGGAGCTGTTTTTT
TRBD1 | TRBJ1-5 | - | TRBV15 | CATSRDVTGGLHF | TGTGCCACCAGCAGAGATGTGACAGGGGGCCTACATTTT
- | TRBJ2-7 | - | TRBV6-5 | CASSYSRSVAGYEQYF | TGTGCCAGCAGTTACTCACGGTCAGTCGCGGGCTACGAGCAGTACTTC
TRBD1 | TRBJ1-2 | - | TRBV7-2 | CASSFSPGQGSYTF | TGTGCCAGCAGCTTTTCCCCGGGACAGGGAAGCTACACCTTC
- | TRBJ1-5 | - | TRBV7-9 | CASSLSGLDNQPQHF | TGTGCCAGCAGCTTATCAGGGTTGGACAATCAGCCCCAGCATTTT
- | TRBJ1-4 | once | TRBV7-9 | CASSSANEKLFF | TGTGCCAGCAGCTCGGCTAATGAAAAACTGTTTTTT
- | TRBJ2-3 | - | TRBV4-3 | CASSQVGRTVGTDTQYF | TGCGCCAGCAGCCAAGTCGGACGGACAGTTGGCACAGATACGCAGTATTTT
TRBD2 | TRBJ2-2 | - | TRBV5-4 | CASSRGLADTGELFF | TGTGCCAGCAGCCGGGGACTAGCGGACACCGGGGAGCTGTTTTTT
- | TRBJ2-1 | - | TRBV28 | CASSLSANEQFF | TGTGCCAGCAGCCTAAGCGCCAATGAGCAGTTCTTC